One and the same sample provided the 10 T cell receptor beta chains below, sequenced in a study of T cells in Graves' hyperthyroidism and ophthalmopathy. TCR beta CDR3 sequences were amplified from RNA transcripts. The HTBI primer set drove a first-round RT-PCR of the TCR CDR3. MiXCR, applied by TCRdb to the multiplex PCR reads, yields one record per CDR3 protein. Here the sample spans 250,000 to 300,000 distinct CDR3 sequences, around 19% being singletons. Material for sequencing was blood. The receptors were sampled from a man between 45 and 60 years old with Graves' ophthalmopathy.

This chain uses TRBV5-5 with TRBJ2-6; 9 bases are shared with TRBD2. The CDR3 has 16 amino acids. CDR1 is SGHKS and CDR2 is YYEKEE in the germline V gene (reference sequence). V was clipped by 2 bases and J by 7 bases; unmatched bases: 7. CDR3 region: CASSLGRLAGANVLTF. In nucleotides, the CDR3 is TGTGCCAGCAGCTTAGGGAGGCTAGCGGGAGCCAACGTCCTGACTTTC.

This chain joins TRBV5-1 and TRBJ2-7; D call uncertain. The germline gives CDR1 SGHRS, CDR2 YFSETQ. The CDR3 spans 12 residues. Trimming took 1 base from V and 7 from J, leaving 9 bases between them. CDR3 residues: CASSLSEGEQYF. Here the CDR3 DNA reads TGCGCCAGCAGCTTGTCGGAAGGGGAGCAGTACTTC. The variable domain in full, with the rest retrieved from reference TRBV5-1 and TRBJ2-7, is KAGVTQTPRYLIKTRGQQVTLSCSPISGHRSVSWYQQTPGQGLQFLFEYFSETQRNKGNFPGRFSGRQFSNSRSEMNVSTLELGDSALYLCASSLSEGEQYFGPGTRLTVT.

The CDR3 region has the DNA TGTGCCAGCAGTGAATCGGCAGGGAACTACAATGAGCAGTTCTTC. Its translation is CASSESAGNYNEQFF. The gene calls are TRBV9 and TRBJ2-1, with D possibly matching TRBD1 (5 bases). This CDR3 region has 15 residues. The V gene lost 5 bases and the J gene lost 3 bases, with 15 bases spanning the gap. Germline lookup yields CDR1 SGDLS and CDR2 YYNGEE. Full variable domain (outside the CDR3, taken from reference TRBV9 and TRBJ2-1): DSGVTQTPKHLITATGQRVTLRCSPRSGDLSVYWYQQSLDQGLQFLIQYYNGEERAKGNILERFSAQQFPDLHSELNLSSLELGDSALYFCASSESAGNYNEQFFGPGTRLTVL.

The chain carries TRBV6-1 and TRBJ1-1; D might be TRBD1 (6 bases). This CDR3 has 14 amino acids. Germline lookup yields CDR1 MNHNS and CDR2 SASEGT. V lost 2 bases and J lost 5, with 12 bases in between. CDR3 residues: CASSEQGRRTEAFF. CDR3 nucleotide sequence: TGTGCCAGCAGTGAACAGGGGCGGAGAACTGAAGCTTTCTTT.

As concerns this clonotype: Possible read error: a much larger clone is one base away. This CDR3 is CASTTLGVFRVGYTF. In DNA, the CDR3 is TGTGCCAGCACCACGCTCGGGGTGTTCAGGGTAGGCTACACCTTC. This chain connects TRBV28 to TRBJ1-2, with D tentatively TRBD1 (5 bases). The CDR3 has 15 residues. Germline V CDR1 and CDR2: MDHEN, SYDVKM. V was shortened by 7 bases and J by 8 bases, with 23 bases between the two germline ends.

This clonotype was observed a single time. The J gene is TRBJ2-3, the V gene TRBV10-2; the D is unclear. Germline lookup yields CDR1 WSHSY and CDR2 SAAADI. CDR3 size: 12 residues. V was shortened by 10 bases and J by 7 bases, with 15 bases between the two germline ends. The CDR3 DNA reads TGCGCCACCGGCCAGCCCTCCAATACGCAGTATTTT. Amino acid sequence: CATGQPSNTQYF.

This clonotype turned up a few times. V is TRBV3-1 and J is TRBJ2-5, with 11 bases lining up with TRBD2. The germline gives CDR1 LGHDT, CDR2 YNNKEL (reference sequence). CDR3 length: 14 amino acids. V shed 1 base and J 13 bases; nucleotides not matched to a gene: 8. Here the CDR3 reads CASSQAGGLAGSYF. The CDR3 coding sequence is TGTGCCAGCAGCCAAGCCGGCGGACTAGCGGGCTCGTACTTC.

There are a few counts of this clonotype. The chain carries TRBV14 and TRBJ2-7; 7 bases map to TRBD2. The CDR3 is made up of 18 amino acids. The ends lost 0 bases at V and 3 bases at J; junction bases unmatched: 14. Per germline, CDR1 SGHDN and CDR2 FVKESK. In nucleotides, the CDR3 is TGTGCCAGCAGCCAAGATTTTAGCGGGTCGGCCCACCTCTACGAGCAGTACTTC. As protein: CASSQDFSGSAHLYEQYF.

This clonotype has just a few counts. The chain recombines TRBV20-1 with TRBJ2-6, with D maybe TRBD2 (6 bases). The CDR3 has 18 residues. Germline V CDR1 and CDR2: DFQATT, SNEGSKA (reference sequence). V lost 0 bases and J 0 bases, leaving 15 bases between the germline ends. The CDR3: CSARDGRRGASGANVLTF. The CDR3 DNA follows: TGCAGTGCTAGAGATGGTCGGCGGGGCGCCTCTGGGGCCAACGTCCTGACTTTC.

The sample holds a few counts of this clonotype. DNA of the CDR3: TGTGCCAGTAGAAGGGACTTTAGCTCCTACGAGCAGTACTTC. Translating gives CASRRDFSSYEQYF. V gene TRBV19 combines with J gene TRBJ2-7; TRBD2 might be the D (6 bases). The V and J ends lost 6 bases and 0 bases respectively, with 12 bases between them. Germline CDR1 reads LNHDA; CDR2 reads SQIVND (reference sequence). CDR3 length: 14 amino acids.